This T cell receptor (beta chain) emerged from a study of CD8 T cells in ankylosing spondylitis. TCRdb fed the 5' RACE reads into MiXCR, producing one record per CDR3 protein. This sample yields about 500,000 distinct CDR3 sequences, of which more than 9.5% are seen a single time; approximately 6.3% belongs to the top ten. CDR1 is MNHEY, CDR2 SMNVEV, per germline (reference sequence). The V gene end was trimmed by 6 bases and the J gene end by 3 bases; junction bases not matched to a gene: 10. CDR3 length equals 16 residues. General study points: Seemingly distinctive of ankylosing spondylitis blood was a TCR beta motif formed by eight highly homologous variants.

This clonotype was found a few times. Antigen unknown. The sequenced material came from blood, either unsorted or a sorted T cell fraction (not recorded which). The J gene is TRBJ2-7, the V gene TRBV27; 11 bases are shared with TRBD2. The receptor's source is a male donor with ankylosing spondylitis. The CDR3 bases are TGTGCCAGCAGCCAGGGGACTAGCGGCTCCCTCTACGAGCAGTACTTC. It specifies CASSQGTSGSLYEQYF.